This TCR beta chain comes out of a study of identical twins. Only healthy Caucasians were included as donors. TCRdb used MiXCR to reprocess the 5' RACE reads, holding one entry per CDR3 protein. The repertoire holds 400,000 to 500,000 distinct CDR3 sequences, with less than 20% as singletons. This clonotype was found a few times. The clonotype originates from a man over 45 in good health. The material sequenced was naive T cells sorted from blood.

The CDR3 here is CSARAPGAGGSNEQFF. CDR3 DNA sequence: TGCAGTGCTAGAGCCCCCGGGGCAGGGGGAAGCAATGAGCAGTTCTTC. The V and J genes are TRBV20-1 and TRBJ2-1, with 7 bases fitting TRBD1. The ends lost 1 base at V and 6 bases at J; junction bases unmatched: 12. The CDR3 totals 16 residues. Germline-derived CDR1 and CDR2 are DFQATT and SNEGSKA (reference sequence).